The sequence of this TCR beta chain was determined in a study of OX40 agonist ivuxolimab in advanced cancers. Study-wide background: Given to patients was ivuxolimab, an agonistic anti-OX40 (CD134) antibody.

With autoimmune disease history or systemic immunosuppression, patients were excluded. The sampling schedule covered blood at baseline, cycle 4 day 1, and cycle 7 day 1. Profiled with immunoSEQ multiplex PCR; TCRdb holds only in-frame clones, not every one. Among tens of thousands of clones listed, approximately 75% were seen once. The CDR3 spans 15 residues. The V end lost 4 bases, the J end lost 9 bases, and 18 bases lay between the germline ends. Germline lookup yields CDR1 LGHNA and CDR2 YNFKEQ. This TCR came from an adult with an advanced solid tumor such as melanoma, head and neck, liver or kidney cancer. This chain connects TRBV4-2 to TRBJ1-4, with D perhaps matching TRBD1 (5 bases). Specimen: CD4+ or CD8+ T cells sorted from blood, collected in a trial of the OX40 agonist ivuxolimab. CDR3 in amino acids: CASSLYPGLPQKLFF. The DNA of the CDR3 is TGTGCCAGCAGCCTTTACCCGGGACTGCCCCAAAAACTGTTTTTT.